These T cell receptor beta chains were read from a single sample in a study of shared clonotypes between healthy human individuals. Repertoires were generated with immunoSEQ multiplex PCR, while TCRdb's copy carries only in-frame clones and drops some. The sample has approximately 590,000 clones; just under 97% are singletons. The sample taken for sequencing was naive CD8+ T cells sorted from blood. These receptors were taken from a woman aged 25 to 39 in good health. The CDR3 runs from the conserved cysteine through the conserved F or W. D genes are given only for firm matches. Rows give clone size only sometimes, using once, few, many, or a class for an expanded clone.

j_gene: TRBJ2-1
v_gene: TRBV6-5
d_gene: .
abundance: .
CDR3nt: TGTGCCAGCAGAATCTCTTTGGGATTGAATGAGCAGTTCTTC
CDR3aa: CASRISLGLNEQFF

j_gene: TRBJ2-7
v_gene: TRBV5-8
d_gene: .
abundance: .
CDR3nt: TGTGCCAGCAGCTCGGCCAGGACGATCTACGAGCAGTACTTC
CDR3aa: CASSSARTIYEQYF

j_gene: TRBJ2-1
v_gene: TRBV27
d_gene: .
abundance: .
CDR3nt: TGTGCCACAAACCGGGACTCCAGGCACAATGAGCAGTTCTTC
CDR3aa: CATNRDSRHNEQFF

j_gene: TRBJ2-2
v_gene: TRBV9
d_gene: TRBD2
abundance: .
CDR3nt: TGTGCCAGCAGCATAAGGACTAGTTCGAACACCGGGGAGCTGTTTTTT
CDR3aa: CASSIRTSSNTGELFF

j_gene: TRBJ1-5
v_gene: TRBV15
d_gene: .
abundance: .
CDR3nt: TGTGCCACCAGAAATACGACGGATAGCAATCAGCCCCAGCATTTT
CDR3aa: CATRNTTDSNQPQHF

j_gene: TRBJ2-2
v_gene: TRBV28
d_gene: .
abundance: once
CDR3nt: TGTGCCAGCAGTCCCCTCGTGTCAGCGCCCGGGGAGCTGTTTTTT
CDR3aa: CASSPLVSAPGELFF

j_gene: TRBJ2-1
v_gene: TRBV11-2
d_gene: .
abundance: .
CDR3nt: TGTGCCAGCAGCTACGCCAGGGACGAGCAGTTCTTC
CDR3aa: CASSYARDEQFF

j_gene: TRBJ2-1
v_gene: TRBV28
d_gene: .
abundance: .
CDR3nt: TGTGCCAGCAGTTTACCACCCCAGGGCAGGGGTGAGCAGTTCTTC
CDR3aa: CASSLPPQGRGEQFF

j_gene: TRBJ2-2
v_gene: TRBV27
d_gene: TRBD1
abundance: .
CDR3nt: TGTGCCAGCAGCCAACGGACAGGGGAGAACACCGGGGAGCTGTTTTTT
CDR3aa: CASSQRTGENTGELFF

j_gene: TRBJ1-1
v_gene: TRBV13
d_gene: .
abundance: once
CDR3nt: TGTGCCAGCAGCTTAGGACAGGCGGAGAACACTGAAGCTTTCTTT
CDR3aa: CASSLGQAENTEAFF

j_gene: TRBJ1-5
v_gene: TRBV27
d_gene: TRBD1
abundance: .
CDR3nt: TGTGCCAGCAGGAAAGGGACAGGGGCGCGAGGCACAACTATTCAGCCCCAGCATTTT
CDR3aa: CASRKGTGARGTTIQPQHF

j_gene: TRBJ1-2
v_gene: TRBV27
d_gene: .
abundance: .
CDR3nt: TGTGCCAGCAGTTTATCGGCAGGAGAGGCAAACTATGGCTACACCTTC
CDR3aa: CASSLSAGEANYGYTF

j_gene: TRBJ2-6
v_gene: TRBV11-2
d_gene: TRBD2
abundance: .
CDR3nt: TGTGCCAGCAGCGCTAGCGGGAGGGCTTCAATCTCTGGGGCCAACGTCCTGACTTTC
CDR3aa: CASSASGRASISGANVLTF

j_gene: TRBJ2-4
v_gene: TRBV5-4
d_gene: .
abundance: .
CDR3nt: TGTGCCAGCAGCTTAGGGGCCCTGGACATTCAGTACTTC
CDR3aa: CASSLGALDIQYF

j_gene: TRBJ2-7
v_gene: TRBV27
d_gene: .
abundance: .
CDR3nt: TGTGCCAGCAGGTCTGGGAGCGAGCAGTACTTC
CDR3aa: CASRSGSEQYF

j_gene: TRBJ2-3
v_gene: TRBV5-6
d_gene: TRBD2
abundance: .
CDR3nt: TGTGCCAGCAGCTTAATGACTAGCGGGATCACAGATACGCAGTATTTT
CDR3aa: CASSLMTSGITDTQYF

j_gene: TRBJ2-1
v_gene: TRBV15
d_gene: TRBD2
abundance: once
CDR3nt: TGTGCCGTTCGGGAGGAAGGTAATGAGCAGTTCTTC
CDR3aa: CAVREEGNEQFF

j_gene: TRBJ2-3
v_gene: TRBV7-2
d_gene: .
abundance: .
CDR3nt: TGTGCCAGCAGAAGGGACCGAGGGTGGGGTCCGCAGTATTTT
CDR3aa: CASRRDRGWGPQYF

j_gene: TRBJ2-7
v_gene: TRBV5-4
d_gene: .
abundance: once
CDR3nt: TGTGCCAGCAGCCCCGGGGCAGGGTCCTACGAGCAGTACTTC
CDR3aa: CASSPGAGSYEQYF

j_gene: TRBJ2-1
v_gene: TRBV19
d_gene: .
abundance: .
CDR3nt: TGTGCCAGTAGTGTACCGACAGGAACCTCCTACAATGAGCAGTTCTTC
CDR3aa: CASSVPTGTSYNEQFF

j_gene: TRBJ2-3
v_gene: TRBV10-2
d_gene: TRBD2
abundance: .
CDR3nt: TGCGCCAGCAGAATAAAGAGCGGGGGGAGCACAGATACGCAGTATTTT
CDR3aa: CASRIKSGGSTDTQYF

j_gene: TRBJ1-5
v_gene: TRBV30
d_gene: .
abundance: few
CDR3nt: TGTGCCTGGAGTGTAAACAACAATCAGCCCCAGCATTTT
CDR3aa: CAWSVNNNQPQHF

j_gene: TRBJ2-1
v_gene: TRBV7-9
d_gene: .
abundance: once
CDR3nt: TGTGCCAGCAACGTCATCGTGGCAGGGGCCAAGTCCTACAATGAGCAGTTCTTC
CDR3aa: CASNVIVAGAKSYNEQFF

j_gene: TRBJ1-2
v_gene: TRBV5-4
d_gene: .
abundance: .
CDR3nt: TGTGCCAGCAGCTTGGGCGCACAGAGAAACTATGGCTACACCTTC
CDR3aa: CASSLGAQRNYGYTF